This section outlines one TCR beta chain sequence together with its context. One junction end disagrees with the germline gene, perhaps due to a read error. The source of the sample is a study of tumor and adjacent non-tumor tissue in lung cancer. Study-level background: Samples averaged roughly 4.3 million productive TCRbeta reads each.

Germline V gives CDR1 SGHAT, CDR2 FQNNGV. The CDR3 consists of 14 residues. No cell sorting was done before RNA was extracted from the tissue. Distant lung tissue was collected more than 3 cm away from the tumor edge. TCRbeta libraries were built with three rounds of nested PCR, modified from ARM-PCR. MiXCR was run by TCRdb on the multiplex PCR reads, yielding one entry per CDR3 protein. The data contain about 48,000 distinct CDR3 sequences, 64% of them seen just once; the ten biggest clones take up about 30%. Sequenced material: distant non-tumor lung tissue. The chain links TRBV11-2 to TRBJ1-1; D is uncertain. The sequence came from a woman aged 70-85 years with non-small cell lung cancer. CDR3 region: CASSSSGKNTEAYF. CDR3 sequence (DNA): TGTGCCAGCAGCTCATCGGGGAAGAACACTGAAGCTTACTTT.